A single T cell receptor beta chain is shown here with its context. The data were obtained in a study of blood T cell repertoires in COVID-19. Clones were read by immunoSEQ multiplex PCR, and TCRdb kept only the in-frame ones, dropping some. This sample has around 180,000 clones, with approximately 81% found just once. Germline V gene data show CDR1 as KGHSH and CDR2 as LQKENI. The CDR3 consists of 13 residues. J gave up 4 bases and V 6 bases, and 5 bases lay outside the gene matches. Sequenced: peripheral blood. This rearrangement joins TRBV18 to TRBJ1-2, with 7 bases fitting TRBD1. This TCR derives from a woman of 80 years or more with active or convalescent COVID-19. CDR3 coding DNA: TGTGCCAGCTCTGACTCAGGGGGCTATGGCTACACCTTC. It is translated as CASSDSGGYGYTF.